The 20 T cell receptor beta chains listed next were all sequenced from one sample in a study of cytomegalovirus exposure and HLA in healthy donors (dated by TCRdb to the late 2010s). Receptors were amplified or captured by the immunoSEQ multiplex PCR assay. For the multiplex PCR, a mixture combining 60 forward primers for TCR Vbeta segments and 13 reverse primers for TCR Jbeta segments was used. Imported from immuneACCESS, the table was reduced by TCRdb to in-frame sequences with V and J called. These copies leave out some clones; in studies compared against another copy, an unresolved V gene accounts for under half, and the cause of the remainder is not known. The sample has roughly 200,000 clones on record, around four fifths of them singletons. The ten largest clones represent about 1.6% of the sample. The sample consisted of PBMCs. Receptors originate from a man aged 50 to 59 in good health and CMV-seronegative.

The CDR3 coding sequence is TGCGCCAGCAGCTATAGTGGTAGCGGGAGCGGCTACAATGAGCAGTTCTTC. This gives the protein CASSYSGSGSGYNEQFF. The chain combines TRBV5-1 with TRBJ2-1; 9 positions match TRBD2. The CDR3 contains 17 residues. The V gene's germline CDR1 is SGHRS and CDR2 YFSETQ. The V segment lost 3 bases and the J segment 3 bases; nucleotides outside the gene matches: 10.

The chain recombines TRBV9 with TRBJ1-2, with a weak D call TRBD1 (6 bases). CDR1 is SGDLS, CDR2 YYNGEE, per germline. Trimming shortened V by 3 bases and J by 2 bases, and 14 bases separated the two germline ends. This CDR3 is built from 15 residues. The DNA of the CDR3 is TGTGCCAGCAGCGCCCAACCTACAGGGAACTATGGCTACACCTTC. Amino acid sequence: CASSAQPTGNYGYTF. Filled out from reference TRBV9 and TRBJ1-2, the complete variable domain reads DSGVTQTPKHLITATGQRVTLRCSPRSGDLSVYWYQQSLDQGLQFLIQYYNGEERAKGNILERFSAQQFPDLHSELNLSSLELGDSALYFCASSAQPTGNYGYTFGSGTRLTVV.

In its sample, this clone was seen a few times. The chain couples TRBV10-3 to TRBJ2-7; D is undetermined. V lost 2 bases and J lost 5, with 7 bases in between. Germline V gene data show CDR1 as ENHRY and CDR2 as SYGVKD. This CDR3 contains 12 residues. The CDR3 is CAISERSDEQYF. CDR3 DNA: TGTGCCATCAGTGAGAGGAGCGACGAGCAGTACTTC.

The genes are TRBV29-1 and TRBJ2-3, with D perhaps matching TRBD2 (5 bases). The V gene lost 1 base and the J gene lost 2 bases, with 7 bases spanning the gap. CDR3 length: 13 amino acids. Germline V lookup: CDR1 SQVTM, CDR2 ANQGSEA. For the CDR3, the DNA is TGCAGCGTTGAAGGGGAGCTCACAGATACGCAGTATTTT. This translates into CSVEGELTDTQYF.

V and J are TRBV11-2 and TRBJ2-5; 12 bases align to TRBD2. The germline V gene has CDR1 SGHAT and CDR2 FQNNGV. Trimming took 4 bases from V and 5 from J; bases not matched to a gene: 5. The CDR3 loop spans 15 amino acids. For the CDR3, the DNA is TGTGCCAGCAGCTGGTCTAGCGGGAGGGCTGAGACCCAGTACTTC. It codes for CASSWSSGRAETQYF.

This clone was recorded once. The gene calls are TRBV4-3 and TRBJ2-1; D may be TRBD2 (5 bases). V lost 1 base and J 4 bases, leaving 8 bases between the germline ends. The CDR3 has 14 residues. Looked up from germline, CDR1 is LGHNA and CDR2 is YSLEER. The CDR3: CASSQGRLYNEQFF. CDR3 nucleotides: TGCGCCAGCAGCCAAGGTCGACTATACAATGAGCAGTTCTTC.

The chain is built from TRBV5-1 and TRBJ2-7; 14 positions agree with TRBD2. Looked up from germline, CDR1 is SGHRS and CDR2 is YFSETQ. V lost 4 bases, J lost 4 bases, and 7 bases stayed unmatched. The CDR3 loop spans 16 amino acids. This CDR3 is CASSVSGLAGVYEQYF. Written as DNA, the CDR3 is TGCGCCAGCAGCGTATCGGGACTAGCGGGGGTTTACGAGCAGTACTTC.

This clone was seen a single time. The rearrangement links TRBV29-1 to TRBJ2-7; the match to TRBD1 covers 9 bases. The trim removed 8 bases at V and 2 bases at J, leaving 7 bases unmatched. The CDR3 is 13 amino acids. Germline CDR1 is SQVTM and CDR2 is ANQGSEA. The CDR3 sequence: CSTGQGSPYEQYF. The CDR3 DNA reads TGCAGCACCGGACAGGGGTCGCCCTACGAGCAGTACTTC.

In DNA, the CDR3 is TGCGCCAGCAGCTTGATCGGGACTAGGACCTACGAGCAGTACTTC. It yields the protein CASSLIGTRTYEQYF. V is TRBV5-1 and J is TRBJ2-7; TRBD2 agrees at 8 bases. Trimming removed 1 base from V and 2 bases from J; junction bases left unmatched: 5. Per germline, CDR1 SGHRS and CDR2 YFSETQ. CDR3 length equals 15 residues.

The chain joins TRBV5-1 to TRBJ1-4; 7 positions agree with TRBD1. CDR3 length equals 15 residues. Germline loops: CDR1 SGHRS, CDR2 YFSETQ. The V gene end was trimmed by 1 base and the J gene end by 5 bases; junction bases not matched to a gene: 5. CDR3 amino acids: CASSLTGALNEKLFF. The CDR3, as DNA: TGCGCCAGCAGCTTGACAGGGGCCTTGAATGAAAAACTGTTTTTT.

The sample holds a few counts of this clone. V is TRBV6-1 and J is TRBJ1-5; tentatively, D is TRBD1 (6 bases). This CDR3 comprises 12 residues. Germline values: CDR1 MNHNS, CDR2 SASEGT. V was shortened by 4 bases and J by 9 bases, with 10 bases between the two germline ends. The CDR3 nucleotides read TGTGCCAGCAGTGGGGACACCCGGCCCCAGCATTTT. Translation: CASSGDTRPQHF.

The chain has TRBV11-2 and TRBJ2-3; 7 nucleotides match TRBD1. Germline-derived CDR1 and CDR2 are SGHAT and FQNNGV. V trimming: 5 bases; J trimming: 6 bases; junction bases outside the gene matches: 11. This CDR3 is 15 amino acids long. As DNA, the CDR3 is TGTGCCAGCAGCCCCCAACAGGGGTTGGGCGATACGCAGTATTTT. Amino acid sequence: CASSPQQGLGDTQYF.

The chain links TRBV28 to TRBJ2-1; 8 positions match TRBD1. V was pared by 2 bases and J by 3 bases, with 6 bases of the junction left unmatched. The CDR3 totals 16 residues. From germline, CDR1 is MDHEN and CDR2 SYDVKM. The CDR3 spells CASSLQGTGLYNEQFF. The CDR3 nucleotides are TGTGCCAGCAGTTTACAGGGGACAGGACTCTACAATGAGCAGTTCTTC.

The chain is built from TRBV7-2 and TRBJ1-2; D might be TRBD1 (6 bases). The germline V gene encodes CDR1 SGHTA and CDR2 FQGNSA. There are 16 residues in the CDR3. The V and J ends lost 5 bases and 8 bases respectively, with 24 bases between them. In DNA form, the CDR3 reads TGTGCCAGCAGCGCTGGAGCCCCAGGGGTTGCGAGGGGCTACACCTTC. Its translation: CASSAGAPGVARGYTF.

This clone was observed once. This rearrangement joins TRBV7-6 to TRBJ1-6, with 7 positions matching TRBD1. Trimming removed 3 bases from V and 7 bases from J; junction bases left unmatched: 3. This CDR3 has 14 amino acids. Germline assignment: CDR1 SGHVS and CDR2 FNYEAQ. The CDR3, as DNA: TGTGCCAGCAGCTTCAGCAGGGGGAATTCACCCCTCCACTTT. This sequence encodes CASSFSRGNSPLHF.

The chain links TRBV2 to TRBJ2-1; D uncertain. The CDR3 runs 15 residues. Trimming took 3 bases from V and 0 from J, leaving 9 bases between them. The germline gives CDR1 SNHLY, CDR2 FYNNEI. Here the CDR3 reads CASSDVKSSYNEQFF. The CDR3, as DNA: TGTGCCAGCAGTGACGTTAAGAGCTCCTACAATGAGCAGTTCTTC.

This clone was detected only once. V gene TRBV28 combines with J gene TRBJ1-5; 8 bases line up with TRBD1. Trimming removed 8 bases from V and 5 bases from J; junction bases left unmatched: 5. The CDR3 has 13 residues. CDR1 and CDR2 (germline): MDHEN, SYDVKM. Here the CDR3 reads CASGQGSHQPQHF. The CDR3 DNA reads TGTGCCAGCGGACAGGGCTCCCATCAGCCCCAGCATTTT.

The chain couples TRBV5-4 to TRBJ1-2; tentatively, D is TRBD1 (5 bases). The CDR3 consists of 17 residues. Germline V CDR1 and CDR2: SGHNT, YYREEE (reference sequence). V was trimmed by 2 bases and J by 0 bases, leaving 17 bases between them. CDR3 protein: CASSFGQRGSTNYGYTF. In DNA form, the CDR3 reads TGTGCCAGCAGCTTCGGACAACGAGGTTCAACTAACTATGGCTACACCTTC.

V gene TRBV29-1 combines with J gene TRBJ1-2; possibly TRBD1 for D (5 bases). The CDR3 is 10 residues long. Germline V gene data show CDR1 as SQVTM and CDR2 as ANQGSEA. This CDR3 is CTVGGNGYTF. The DNA of the CDR3 is TGCACCGTGGGGGGGAATGGCTACACCTTC.

The CDR3 loop reads CASRRQGESEAFF. In nucleotides, the CDR3 is TGTGCCAGCAGGCGACAGGGGGAAAGTGAAGCTTTCTTT. The genes are TRBV6-5 and TRBJ1-1, with TRBD1 identical over 9 bases. The CDR3 consists of 13 residues. V was pared by 6 bases and J by 7 bases, with 6 bases of the junction left unmatched. The germline CDR1 and CDR2 sequences are MNHEY and SVGAGI.